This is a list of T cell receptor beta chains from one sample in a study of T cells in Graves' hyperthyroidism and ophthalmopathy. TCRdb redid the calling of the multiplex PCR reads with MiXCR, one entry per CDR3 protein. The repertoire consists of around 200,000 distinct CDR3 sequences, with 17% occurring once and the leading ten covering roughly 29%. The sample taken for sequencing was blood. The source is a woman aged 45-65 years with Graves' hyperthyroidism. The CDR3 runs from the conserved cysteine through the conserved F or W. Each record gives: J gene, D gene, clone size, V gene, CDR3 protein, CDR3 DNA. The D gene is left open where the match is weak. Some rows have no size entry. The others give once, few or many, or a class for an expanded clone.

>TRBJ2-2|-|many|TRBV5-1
CASSLVSGNTGELFF
TGCGCCAGCAGCTTGGTGTCGGGGAACACCGGGGAGCTGTTTTTT
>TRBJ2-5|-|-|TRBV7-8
CASRIAIETQYF
TGTGCCAGCAGGATAGCTATCGAGACCCAGTACTTC
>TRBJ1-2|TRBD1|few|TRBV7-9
CASSSSGQGFGYTF
TGTGCCAGCAGCTCCTCGGGACAGGGTTTTGGCTACACCTTC
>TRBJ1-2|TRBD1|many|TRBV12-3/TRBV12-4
CASSQDRGPYGYTF
TGTGCCAGCAGTCAAGACAGGGGGCCCTATGGCTACACCTTC
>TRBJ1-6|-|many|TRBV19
CASSPPGDGYNSPLHF
TGTGCCAGTAGTCCCCCGGGGGACGGTTATAATTCACCCCTCCACTTT
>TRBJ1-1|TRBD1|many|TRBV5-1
CASRSPGGQTEAFF
TGCGCCAGCAGAAGCCCAGGGGGACAGACTGAAGCTTTCTTT
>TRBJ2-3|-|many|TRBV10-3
CAISDGLYTDTQYF
TGTGCCATCAGTGACGGGCTTTACACAGATACGCAGTATTTT
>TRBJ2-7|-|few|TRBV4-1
CGSSQGRHSGEQYF
TGCGGCAGCAGCCAAGGGCGACATTCGGGAGAGCAGTACTTC
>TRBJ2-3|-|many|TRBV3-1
CASSQESTSWTDTQYF
TGTGCCAGCAGCCAAGAGAGCACTAGCTGGACAGATACGCAGTATTTT
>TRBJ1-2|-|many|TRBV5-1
CASSLSRNGYTF
TGCGCCAGCAGCTTGAGCAGAAATGGCTACACCTTC
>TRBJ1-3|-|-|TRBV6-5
CASSYRSPGNTIYF
TGTGCCAGCAGTTACCGGTCACCTGGAAACACCATATATTTT
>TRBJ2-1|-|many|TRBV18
CASSLRGESSYNEQFF
TGTGCCAGCTCCTTAAGGGGGGAGAGCTCCTACAATGAGCAGTTCTTC
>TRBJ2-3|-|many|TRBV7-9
CASSSTPDTQYF
TGTGCCAGCAGCTCGACCCCCGATACGCAGTATTTT
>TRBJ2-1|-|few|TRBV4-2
CASGSLNEQFF
TGTGCCAGCGGTTCCCTCAATGAGCAGTTCTTC
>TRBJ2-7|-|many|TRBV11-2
CASSPVVGEQYF
TGTGCCAGCAGCCCCGTGGTGGGCGAGCAGTACTTC
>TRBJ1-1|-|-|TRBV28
CASSLDLAGTVTEAFF
TGTGCCAGCAGTTTGGACTTAGCCGGAACTGTCACTGAAGCTTTCTTT
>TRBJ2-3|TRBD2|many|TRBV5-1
CASSPLAGAPPDTQYF
TGCGCCAGCAGCCCCCTAGCGGGGGCCCCCCCTGATACGCAGTATTTT